The text below deals with one T cell receptor beta chain. The antigen remains undetermined. This record comes from a study of Ad26.COV2.S vaccination and SARS-CoV-2 variants. Study details: The vaccine Ad26.COV2.S was put into the muscle once, or twice with 56 days between.

The repertoire was sequenced with immunoSEQ multiplex PCR; TCRdb's copy has only in-frame clones and lacks some. The sample lists about 400,000 clones, 88% occurring once. Study-wide results and caveats: TCR breadth and depth analyses may have underestimated total T cell responses.

Described treatment: approximately 18 received Ad26.COV2.S at low or high dose, single or two shots; about five received placebo; per-sample allocation not given. The investigators took samples on day 63 after the first vaccine or placebo injection. As its vector, the vaccine had Ad26, which expressed Wuhan-strain SARS-CoV-2 spike. This clonotype was sampled from a person between 18 and 65 years old who received the Ad26.COV2.S COVID-19 vaccine or a placebo. The sequencing here drew on peripheral blood, taken in a trial of Ad26.COV2.S vaccine versus placebo.

The CDR3: CASSLVVRTESTYEQYF. Written as DNA, the CDR3 is TGTGCCAGCAGCTTAGTTGTACGGACCGAAAGCACCTACGAGCAGTACTTC. V gene TRBV7-9 combines with J gene TRBJ2-7; D not certain. In germline, CDR1 is SEHNR, CDR2 FQNEAQ (reference sequence). Trimming left V 1 base short and J 2 bases short, with 18 bases between. The CDR3 length is 17 residues. Based on the CDR3 plus reference TRBV7-9 and TRBJ2-7, the full variable domain is DTGVSQNPRHKITKRGQNVTFRCDPISEHNRLYWYRQTLGQGPEFLTYFQNEAQLEKSRLLSDRFSAERPKGSFSTLEIQRTEQGDSAMYLCASSLVVRTESTYEQYFGPGTRLTVT.